This T cell receptor beta chain was sequenced during a study of regulatory and conventional T cells in RAG deficiency. Only in-frame clones appear in the TCRdb table, and some are missing; sequencing was by immunoSEQ multiplex PCR. The sample yields approximately 7,000 clones, almost 85% seen once. The V gene lost 3 bases and the J gene lost 1 base, with 21 bases spanning the gap. The CDR3 is 18 amino acids. Per the germline V gene, CDR1 is MNHEY and CDR2 is SMNVEV (reference sequence). These data are also associated with another study on regulatory T cells. In that study: Primers: 52 TRBV forward and 13 TRBJ reverse.

The sequenced sample was CD8+ T cells sorted from blood. This TCR was sampled from a human donor in good health. The chain joins TRBV27 to TRBJ1-2, with D tentatively TRBD1 (5 bases). In DNA form, the CDR3 reads TGTGCCAGCAGTTTGACTTTCCCACCCTCGGGGGTTAACTATGGCTACACCTTC. This sequence encodes CASSLTFPPSGVNYGYTF.